What follows are 32 T cell receptor beta chains derived from one specimen sequenced in a study of CD8+CD57+ T cells in acquired aplastic anemia. Profiling that covered TCR beta VDJ and CDR3 relied on genomic DNA as its template. A single record per CDR3 protein comes from TCRdb applying MiXCR to the reads. The sample includes about 130,000 distinct CDR3 sequences, 48% of them seen just once. Sequencing was done on a sample of sorted CD4+, CD8+, or CD8+CD57+ T cells (not recorded which) from PBMCs. The origin of the receptors is a human donor in good health, serving as a control.

This clonotype was found a few times. The V gene is TRBV7-3, the J gene TRBJ2-3; 13 bases line up with TRBD2. Losses at the gene ends were 2 bases for V and 9 bases for J; bases not matched to a gene: 14. This CDR3 comprises 18 residues. Germline lookup yields CDR1 SGHTA and CDR2 FQGTGA. Here the CDR3 reads CASSLALTSGGAMWTQYF. As DNA, the CDR3 is TGTGCCAGCAGCTTAGCGCTTACTAGCGGGGGGGCGATGTGGACGCAGTATTTT.

This chain joins TRBV2 and TRBJ2-7, with D uncertain. Germline V gene sequence: CDR1 SNHLY, CDR2 FYNNEI. The CDR3 is made up of 11 amino acids. Trimming took 8 bases from V and 4 from J, leaving 9 bases between them. Written as DNA, the CDR3 is TGTGCCAGCCTAGGAAGTTACGAGCAGTACTTC. Protein sequence: CASLGSYEQYF.

The rearrangement links TRBV7-9 to TRBJ2-5; 8 bases are a match to TRBD1. V was clipped by 7 bases and J by 6 bases; unmatched bases: 4. Per the germline V gene, CDR1 is SEHNR and CDR2 is FQNEAQ (reference sequence). The CDR3 contains 12 residues. The CDR3 spells CASIDRGKTQYF. The CDR3 bases are TGTGCCAGCATCGACAGGGGTAAGACCCAGTACTTC.

This clonotype was detected many times. J is TRBJ2-1 and V is TRBV6-2 or TRBV6-3, with D hard to call. CDR3 length: 15 amino acids. Trimming took 0 bases from V and 6 from J, leaving 12 bases between them. In germline, CDR1 is MNHEY, CDR2 SVGEGT. The CDR3 DNA reads as TGTGCCAGCAGTTACTCCCCAGATGTGGCCAATGAGCAGTTCTTC. This codes for CASSYSPDVANEQFF.

The V call is TRBV20-1, the J call TRBJ1-5; 10 bases fit TRBD1. This CDR3 has 15 amino acids. CDR1 and CDR2 (germline): DFQATT, SNEGSKA (reference sequence). With 3 bases clipped from V and 7 bases from J, the junction kept 9 bases outside the gene matches. In nucleotides, the CDR3 is TGCAGTGCTAGGGGAGACAGGGGGCAAAGGCAGCCCCAGCATTTT. Translated, it gives CSARGDRGQRQPQHF.

The chain combines TRBV29-1 with TRBJ2-1; 12 bases align to TRBD2. The CDR3 has 18 amino acids. Per the germline V gene, CDR1 is SQVTM and CDR2 is ANQGSEA. V was pared by 1 base and J by 0 bases, with 7 bases of the junction left unmatched. The CDR3 here is CSVEGLAGATSSYNEQFF. In DNA, the CDR3 is TGCAGCGTTGAAGGACTAGCGGGGGCTACGAGCTCCTACAATGAGCAGTTCTTC.

The chain joins TRBV9 to TRBJ2-7, with D tentatively TRBD1 (5 bases). Per the germline V gene, CDR1 is SGDLS and CDR2 is YYNGEE. The CDR3 consists of 13 residues. The V and J ends lost 3 bases and 1 base respectively, with 8 bases between them. The CDR3 sequence is CASSEGNSYEQYF. CDR3 bases: TGTGCCAGCAGCGAGGGGAATTCCTACGAGCAGTACTTC.

The chain carries TRBV10-3 and TRBJ2-7, with 9 positions matching TRBD1. V trimming: 4 bases; J trimming: 4 bases; junction bases outside the gene matches: 2. Germline assignment: CDR1 ENHRY and CDR2 SYGVKD. The CDR3 is 13 amino acids. CDR3 loop: CAISAGQGYEQYF. Here the CDR3 DNA reads TGTGCCATCAGTGCGGGACAGGGTTACGAGCAGTACTTC.

This clonotype was recorded many times. The chain has TRBV6-2 or TRBV6-3 and TRBJ2-5; 8 bases match TRBD2. This CDR3 comprises 15 residues. V dropped 8 bases and J dropped 6; count of bases not matched to a gene: 14. Germline CDR1 reads MNHEY; CDR2 reads SVGEGT. The CDR3 is CASGLRGGPSKTQYF. As DNA, the CDR3 is TGTGCCAGCGGACTCCGCGGGGGGCCCAGCAAGACCCAGTACTTC.

This chain connects TRBV10-2 to TRBJ2-1; 8 nucleotides agree with TRBD2. Germline V CDR1 and CDR2: WSHSY, SAAADI. This CDR3 is built from 15 residues. Trimming at V came to 4 bases and at J to 4 bases, leaving 6 bases not matched to a gene. The CDR3 region has the DNA TGCGCCAGCAGTGTATCAGCGGGAGCTTACAATGAGCAGTTCTTC. Amino acids: CASSVSAGAYNEQFF.

Many counts were recorded for this clonotype. The rearrangement uses TRBV25-1 and TRBJ2-1; D gene uncertain. CDR3 size: 14 residues. V dropped 3 bases and J dropped 0 bases, with 6 bases sitting between them. Germline CDR1 and CDR2: MGHDK and SYGVNS. The CDR3 reads CASSEESSYNEQFF. The CDR3 region has the DNA TGTGCCAGCAGTGAGGAGAGCTCCTACAATGAGCAGTTCTTC.

This chain connects TRBV25-1 to TRBJ1-2, with a tentative D call TRBD1 (5 bases). This CDR3 spans 13 amino acids. Germline CDR1 is MGHDK and CDR2 is SYGVNS. Trimming pared 4 bases from V and 1 base from J, leaving 7 bases between. The CDR3 DNA sequence: TGTGCCAGCAGTGTTCAGGGTAACTATGGCTACACCTTC. Amino acids: CASSVQGNYGYTF.

To note about this clonotype: It may be a read error: a sequence one base away is much more abundant. The chain employs TRBV6-4 and TRBJ2-3; D may be TRBD2 (7 bases). Trimming removed 8 bases from V and 6 bases from J, with 21 bases in between. Per germline, CDR1 MRHNA and CDR2 SNTAGT. This CDR3 has 15 residues. The chain's CDR3 is CASAEGGRRFDTQYF. The CDR3 nucleotides read TGTGCCAGCGCCGAGGGGGGGCGACGGTTCGATACGCAGTATTTT.

This chain connects TRBV19 to TRBJ1-3; the D is unclear. The CDR3 is made up of 16 amino acids. Germline CDR1 reads LNHDA; CDR2 reads SQIVND (reference sequence). V lost 3 bases and J lost 4, with 16 bases in between. The CDR3 is CASSILGRTSGNTIYF. DNA for the CDR3: TGTGCCAGTAGTATTCTGGGAAGGACTTCCGGAAACACCATATATTTT.

Note on this clonotype: The final CDR3 position lacks the conserved phenylalanine or tryptophan, pointing to a likely read error. Because the CDR3's place on the DNA is in doubt, the DNA is left out and the CDR3 is given as listed by TCRdb. V is TRBV2 and J is TRBJ2-7; the table's D call of TRBD1 was not tested on the DNA. Ends included, the CDR3 has 13 residues. Germline CDR1 reads SNHLY; CDR2 reads FYNNEI. The chain's CDR3 is CASSEGTDYEQHS.

This clonotype has ten or more counts. The chain uses TRBV7-2 and TRBJ2-3; possibly TRBD1 for D (6 bases). Per the germline V gene, CDR1 is SGHTA and CDR2 is FQGNSA. This CDR3 region has 12 residues. Trimming cost V 5 bases and J 5 bases, with 8 bases left between them. The CDR3 DNA reads TGTGCCAGCAGCAAACAGGGAGATACGCAGTATTTT. This encodes CASSKQGDTQYF.

V and J are TRBV10-3 and TRBJ1-2; D gene ambiguous. From germline, CDR1 is ENHRY and CDR2 SYGVKD. Deletions cut 5 bases from V and 6 bases from J, with 13 bases between. The CDR3 runs 13 residues. The DNA for the CDR3 is TGTGCCATCAGTTGGTCGGCCGCGGATGGCTACACCTTC. Its protein is CAISWSAADGYTF.

The rearrangement links TRBV7-2 to TRBJ1-6, with 12 bases matching TRBD1. The J segment lost 0 bases and the V segment lost 2 bases, leaving 5 bases of the junction unmatched. The germline V gene encodes CDR1 SGHTA and CDR2 FQGNSA. The CDR3 extends over 19 amino acids. CDR3 amino acids: CASSLSGQGAISYNSPLHF. CDR3 in DNA: TGTGCCAGCAGCTTATCGGGACAGGGGGCCATCTCCTATAATTCACCCCTCCACTTT.

The gene calls are TRBV9 and TRBJ2-7; TRBD1 matches 7 bases. Looked up from germline, CDR1 is SGDLS and CDR2 is YYNGEE. J gave up 2 bases and V 4 bases, and 6 bases lay outside the gene matches. There are 14 residues in the CDR3. The CDR3 reads CASSRGHLPYEQYF. Here the CDR3 DNA reads TGTGCCAGCAGCAGGGGGCATCTCCCCTACGAGCAGTACTTC.

The chain employs TRBV19 and TRBJ2-7; D is undetermined. Trimming removed 7 bases at V and 3 bases at J, with 16 bases between. CDR3 length: 14 residues. The germline V gene encodes CDR1 LNHDA and CDR2 SQIVND (reference sequence). CDR3: CASNPSPGGYEQYF. The CDR3 DNA is TGTGCCAGTAACCCTTCTCCCGGTGGCTACGAGCAGTACTTC.

The V and J genes are TRBV12-3 or TRBV12-4 and TRBJ1-5; D not certain. Trimming removed 1 base at V and 2 bases at J, with 6 bases between. The CDR3 has 14 residues. The CDR3 DNA follows: TGTGCCAGCAGTTTAGGCAGTGGCAATCAGCCCCAGCATTTT. Translated: CASSLGSGNQPQHF.

This clonotype has at least ten counts. The V gene is TRBV18, the J gene TRBJ1-2, with D unclear. This CDR3 has 12 residues. V lost 3 bases to trimming and J lost 8 bases, with 10 bases between them. Germline V gene lookup returns CDR1 KGHSH and CDR2 LQKENI. The CDR3 reads CASSPLVGGYTF. DNA for the CDR3: TGTGCCAGCTCACCTCTTGTTGGCGGCTACACCTTC. Supplemented by reference TRBV18 and TRBJ1-2, the full variable domain reads NAGVMQNPRHLVRRRGQEARLRCSPMKGHSHVYWYRQLPEEGLKFMVYLQKENIIDESGMPKERFSAEFPKEGPSILRIQQVVRGDSAAYFCASSPLVGGYTFGSGTRLTVV.

There are many counts of this clonotype. The CDR3 DNA reads TGTGCCAGCAGCTCTAATCCGTTTTTCTACGAGCAGTACTTC. This codes for CASSSNPFFYEQYF. The genes are TRBV7-2 and TRBJ2-7, with D uncertain. Trimming removed 4 bases from V and 3 bases from J, with 13 bases in between. This CDR3 spans 14 amino acids. Germline V gene lookup returns CDR1 SGHTA and CDR2 FQGNSA. The complete variable domain, with remaining parts taken from reference TRBV7-2 and TRBJ2-7, reads GAGVSQSPSNKVTEKGKDVELRCDPISGHTALYWYRQSLGQGLEFLIYFQGNSAPDKSGLPSDRFSAERTGGSVSTLTIQRTQQEDSAVYLCASSSNPFFYEQYFGPGTRLTVT.

This rearrangement joins TRBV29-1 to TRBJ2-5; 11 positions match TRBD2. The CDR3 loop spans 14 amino acids. CDR1 and CDR2 from the germline V gene are SQVTM and ANQGSEA. V trimming: 6 bases; J trimming: 2 bases; junction bases outside the gene matches: 5. This chain's CDR3 is CSVATSGVQETQYF. The CDR3 DNA reads TGCAGCGTGGCGACTAGCGGGGTACAAGAGACCCAGTACTTC. The full variable domain, its missing parts supplied by reference TRBV29-1 and TRBJ2-5, is SAVISQKPSRDICQRGTSLTIQCQVDSQVTMMFWYRQQPGQSLTLIATANQGSEATYESGFVIDKFPISRPNLTFSTLTVSNMSPEDSSIYLCSVATSGVQETQYFGPGTRLLVL.

The chain couples TRBV2 to TRBJ2-5; D is uncertain. Trimming stripped 9 bases from V and 3 bases from J, with 11 bases between. The germline gives CDR1 SNHLY, CDR2 FYNNEI. There are 12 residues in the CDR3. DNA of the CDR3: TGTGCCAGTAGAAGGATCGAAGAGACCCAGTACTTC. Its protein is CASRRIEETQYF.

The gene calls are TRBV2 and TRBJ1-6; TRBD1 is a possible D gene (6 bases). The CDR3 sequence is 14 residues long. V lost 6 bases and J lost 10, with 16 bases in between. From germline, CDR1 is SNHLY and CDR2 FYNNEI. CDR3 nucleotides: TGTGCCAGCAGCGGGACATTTGTCGACTCACCCCTCCACTTT. Translating gives CASSGTFVDSPLHF.

This clonotype was seen at least ten times. This chain links TRBV19 with TRBJ1-5; D gene unclear. This CDR3 contains 13 residues. The V end was cut by 2 bases, the J end by 7 bases, with 9 bases between. Germline CDR1 LNHDA, CDR2 SQIVND (reference sequence). The CDR3 region has the DNA TGTGCCAGTAGTATAAACGTAGGCCAGCCCCAGCATTTT. This encodes CASSINVGQPQHF.

The chain carries TRBV7-3 and TRBJ2-1; 13 nucleotides match TRBD2. Germline V gene data show CDR1 as SGHTA and CDR2 as FQGTGA. This CDR3 spans 17 amino acids. The ends lost 5 bases at V and 3 bases at J; junction bases unmatched: 7. The CDR3, as DNA: TGTGCCAGCAGCCCTACTAGCGGGGGGGCGGTCTACAATGAGCAGTTCTTC. This sequence encodes CASSPTSGGAVYNEQFF.

Points on this clonotype: At one end the junction does not follow the germline gene, possibly because of a read error. The rearrangement uses TRBV15 and TRBJ1-1; no clear D gene. Germline CDR1 reads LNHNV; CDR2 reads YYDKDF (reference sequence). This CDR3 has 13 residues. The CDR3 region is CATGRETQTEAFF. The CDR3 DNA reads TGTGCCACCGGCAGAGAGACTCAAACTGAAGCTTTCTTT.

This clonotype was picked up many times. The V and J genes are TRBV7-6 and TRBJ2-7; no definite D call. This CDR3 spans 15 amino acids. V lost 1 base to trimming and J lost 6 bases, with 16 bases between them. Germline V gene sequence: CDR1 SGHVS, CDR2 FNYEAQ. Here the CDR3 DNA reads TGTGCCAGCAGCTTAGAGGGCCACTCGGTCGGCGAGCAGTACTTC. Its protein is CASSLEGHSVGEQYF. The variable domain in full, with the rest retrieved from reference TRBV7-6 and TRBJ2-7, is GAGVSQSPRYKVTKRGQDVALRCDPISGHVSLYWYRQALGQGPEFLTYFNYEAQQDKSGLPNDRFSAERPEGSISTLTIQRTEQRDSAMYRCASSLEGHSVGEQYFGPGTRLTVT.

This rearrangement joins TRBV14 to TRBJ1-1; D unclear. CDR1 is SGHDN, CDR2 FVKESK, per germline. The V and J ends lost 3 bases and 1 base respectively, with 15 bases between them. The CDR3 sequence is 16 residues long. Written as DNA, the CDR3 is TGTGCCAGCAGCCAGGCCACCGCGGCGGGGAACACTGAAGCTTTCTTT. Encoded protein: CASSQATAAGNTEAFF.

The chain carries TRBV20-1 and TRBJ1-1, with D unclear. Trimming stripped 6 bases from V and 0 bases from J, with 17 bases between. The CDR3 loop spans 15 amino acids. CDR1 is DFQATT, CDR2 SNEGSKA, per germline (reference sequence). The CDR3 DNA reads as TGCAGTGCAGGTTGGAGGGTCGGGTTGAACACTGAAGCTTTCTTT. Translating gives CSAGWRVGLNTEAFF.